This is a list of T cell receptor beta chains from one sample in a study of blood T cell repertoires in COVID-19. The method was immunoSEQ multiplex PCR; TCRdb's version includes in-frame clones alone and lacks a portion of them. The table has around 190,000 clones, over 75% seen once. Sequencing input: peripheral blood. These receptors all come from a woman aged 45-59 years with acute or convalescent COVID-19. Each CDR3 is given with its conserved first and last residue. The D gene is left open where the match is weak. Where a row states a size, it is once, few, many or the class of an expanded clone; other rows omit it.

d_call	j_call	clone_size	v_call	cdr3_aa	cdr3_nt
TRBD2	TRBJ2-7	.	TRBV7-2	CASSLGPPSGPYEQYF	TGTGCCAGCAGCTTAGGGCCGCCTAGCGGCCCCTACGAGCAGTACTTC
TRBD1	TRBJ2-3	.	TRBV3-1/TRBV3-2	CASSPQGSADTQYF	TGTGCCAGCAGTCCACAGGGGAGCGCAGATACGCAGTATTTT
.	TRBJ1-2	.	TRBV4-3	CASSPSGGWGYTF	TGCGCCAGCAGCCCCTCCGGGGGGTGGGGCTACACCTTC
.	TRBJ2-3	once	TRBV7-2	CASSLVSVSTDTQYF	TGTGCCAGCAGCTTAGTTTCGGTGTCGACAGATACGCAGTATTTT
TRBD1	TRBJ2-4	once	TRBV12-3/TRBV12-4	CATKKGQLNIQYF	TGTGCCACCAAAAAGGGACAGCTAAACATTCAGTACTTC
.	TRBJ2-7	few	TRBV2	CASSPQGGSKEQYF	TGTGCCAGCAGCCCCCAAGGAGGTTCTAAAGAGCAGTACTTC
.	TRBJ1-2	few	TRBV7-6	CASSLEKRYGYTF	TGTGCCAGCAGCTTAGAAAAACGGTATGGCTACACCTTC
TRBD1	TRBJ1-1	.	TRBV19	CASSPRDRWNTEAFF	TGTGCCAGTAGTCCCCGGGACAGGTGGAACACTGAAGCTTTCTTT
.	TRBJ1-1	.	TRBV6-5	CASSYSTRAGTEAFF	TGTGCCAGCAGTTACTCGACGAGGGCTGGCACTGAAGCTTTCTTT
.	TRBJ1-1	few	TRBV6-2/TRBV6-3	CASRYPVTEAFF	TGTGCCAGCAGGTACCCCGTTACTGAAGCTTTCTTT
TRBD1	TRBJ2-7	.	TRBV13	CASSSLDRVEQYF	TGTGCCAGCAGCTCCCTCGACAGGGTTGAGCAGTACTTC
.	TRBJ2-7	.	TRBV10-3	CAISRDSASYEQYF	TGTGCCATCAGTCGGGATTCCGCTTCTTACGAGCAGTACTTC
.	TRBJ1-1	.	TRBV21-1	CASPRSVDRPPTEAFF	TGTGCCAGCCCTCGGAGTGTGGACAGGCCGCCAACTGAAGCTTTCTTT
.	TRBJ2-1	few	TRBV30	CAWRREFYNEQFF	TGTGCCTGGAGACGGGAGTTTTACAATGAGCAGTTCTTC
.	TRBJ2-6	.	TRBV18	CASSSNVGDSGANVLTF	TGTGCCAGCTCATCCAACGTAGGGGACTCTGGGGCCAACGTCCTGACTTTC
TRBD2	TRBJ2-1	.	TRBV19	CASSLGGLDNEQFF	TGTGCCAGTTCATTAGGGGGACTAGATAATGAGCAGTTCTTC
.	TRBJ1-3	.	TRBV7-8	CASSLGHGSGGNTIYF	TGTGCCAGCAGCTTAGGACACGGGTCGGGAGGAAACACCATATATTTT
.	TRBJ1-1	few	TRBV2	CASRWAGVVLSEAFF	TGTGCCAGCAGATGGGCAGGGGTAGTTTTGTCTGAAGCTTTCTTT
.	TRBJ2-3	once	TRBV6-5	CASSYSWRGSTDTQYF	TGTGCCAGCAGTTACTCTTGGCGGGGTAGCACAGATACGCAGTATTTT
TRBD1	TRBJ1-1	.	TRBV15	CATSRDSVNTEAFF	TGTGCCACCAGCCGGGACAGTGTGAACACTGAAGCTTTCTTT
.	TRBJ1-6	.	TRBV14	CASSHRVDNSPLHF	TGTGCCAGCAGCCACAGGGTAGATAATTCACCCCTCCACTTT
TRBD2	TRBJ2-1	.	TRBV6-5	CASQRGPSYNEQFF	TGTGCCAGCCAGCGGGGACCAAGCTACAATGAGCAGTTCTTC
.	TRBJ1-1	.	TRBV6-5	CASSYRGPGVEAFF	TGTGCCAGCAGTTACAGGGGCCCGGGGGTTGAAGCTTTCTTT
.	TRBJ1-1	.	TRBV7-2	CASSLDTGVGSTEAFF	TGTGCCAGCAGCTTAGATACCGGGGTGGGTTCCACTGAAGCTTTCTTT
.	TRBJ2-5	.	TRBV27	CASSVRASVRETQYF	TGTGCCAGCAGTGTCCGGGCTAGCGTTAGAGAGACCCAGTACTTC
.	TRBJ1-1	.	TRBV7-8	CASSLGARDGGTEAFF	TGTGCCAGCAGCTTAGGTGCCAGGGATGGCGGCACTGAAGCTTTCTTT
TRBD2	TRBJ2-1	.	TRBV19	CASKLTSGGESYNEQFF	TGTGCCAGTAAGTTGACTAGCGGGGGGGAGTCCTACAATGAGCAGTTCTTC
.	TRBJ2-7	once	TRBV10-3	CAISPGLNYEQYF	TGTGCCATCAGTCCGGGACTCAACTACGAGCAGTACTTC
TRBD1	TRBJ2-1	.	TRBV2	CASSGAQGFINEQFF	TGTGCCAGCAGTGGGGCACAGGGGTTCATCAATGAGCAGTTCTTC
.	TRBJ1-5	.	TRBV19	CASSMSYSNQPQHF	TGTGCCAGTAGTATGAGTTATAGCAATCAGCCCCAGCATTTT
.	TRBJ1-2	.	TRBV6-5	CASWSDGVWWGYTF	TGTGCCAGCTGGTCTGACGGGGTGTGGTGGGGCTACACCTTC
TRBD1	TRBJ1-2	.	TRBV5-4	CASSSKGASNYGYTF	TGTGCCAGCAGCTCGAAGGGGGCGTCTAACTATGGCTACACCTTC
TRBD2	TRBJ2-7	.	TRBV27	CASRHLAGGSHEQYF	TGTGCCAGCAGACATCTAGCGGGAGGGTCCCACGAGCAGTACTTC
TRBD1	TRBJ2-7	.	TRBV6-5	CASSYWVGTGKNEQYF	TGTGCCAGCAGTTACTGGGTGGGGACAGGGAAGAACGAGCAGTACTTC
TRBD2	TRBJ2-2	.	TRBV19	CASSIVWREPNTGELFF	TGTGCCAGTAGTATCGTCTGGCGGGAGCCGAACACCGGGGAGCTGTTTTTT
TRBD1	TRBJ1-4	.	TRBV18	CASSPGTGGEGEKLFF	TGTGCCAGCTCACCAGGGACAGGGGGCGAAGGTGAAAAACTGTTTTTT
TRBD2	TRBJ2-7	.	TRBV19	CASSMSSGSYEQYF	TGTGCCAGTAGTATGTCTAGCGGCTCCTACGAGCAGTACTTC
TRBD1	TRBJ1-1	.	TRBV5-1	CASSLAGGLAEAFF	TGCGCCAGCAGCTTGGCAGGGGGGCTGGCTGAAGCTTTCTTT
TRBD2	TRBJ2-2	.	TRBV5-1	CASSLGLAGNGGELFF	TGCGCCAGCAGCCTAGGACTAGCGGGAAACGGCGGGGAGCTGTTTTTT
TRBD1	TRBJ2-5	.	TRBV7-9	CASSLAGGAGETQYF	TGTGCCAGCAGCTTAGCAGGGGGCGCAGGGGAGACCCAGTACTTC
.	TRBJ1-1	.	TRBV28	CASSLWDNRNTEAFF	TGTGCCAGCAGTTTATGGGACAATCGGAACACTGAAGCTTTCTTT
.	TRBJ2-2	.	TRBV3-1/TRBV3-2	CASSQGAGTGELFF	TGTGCCAGCAGCCAGGGGGCAGGTACCGGGGAGCTGTTTTTT
.	TRBJ2-1	.	TRBV5-5	CASSRRDIKGEQFF	TGTGCCAGCAGCCGTCGGGACATTAAAGGCGAGCAGTTCTTC
TRBD1	TRBJ1-5	.	TRBV6-2/TRBV6-3	CASSPITGVMGNQPQHF	TGTGCCAGCAGCCCTATTACAGGGGTCATGGGCAATCAGCCCCAGCATTTT
TRBD2	TRBJ2-1	.	TRBV25-1	CASRREGYNEQFF	TGTGCCAGCAGGAGGGAGGGGTACAATGAGCAGTTCTTC
.	TRBJ2-7	.	TRBV6-5	CASSLEGARYEQYF	TGTGCCAGCAGTTTAGAGGGAGCGAGATACGAGCAGTACTTC
.	TRBJ2-4	.	TRBV30	CAWSGMTGKNIQYF	TGTGCCTGGAGTGGAATGACAGGCAAAAACATTCAGTACTTC
.	TRBJ1-3	.	TRBV28	CASSSPGGGENTIYF	TGTGCCAGCAGTTCACCTGGAGGGGGGGAAAACACCATATATTTT
.	TRBJ1-3	.	TRBV13	CASSHSNTIYF	TGTGCCAGCAGCCATTCAAACACCATATATTTT
.	TRBJ2-3	.	TRBV5-5	CASSRAARETDTQYF	TGTGCCAGCAGCCGTGCGGCCCGAGAAACAGATACGCAGTATTTT
.	TRBJ1-1	once	TRBV7-8	CASSFREGVDTEAFF	TGTGCCAGCAGCTTTAGGGAGGGGGTCGACACTGAAGCTTTCTTT
TRBD2	TRBJ2-1	.	TRBV5-8	CASSWVGGGSYNEQFF	TGTGCCAGCAGCTGGGTCGGGGGGGGCTCCTACAATGAGCAGTTCTTC
TRBD2	TRBJ2-7	.	TRBV27	CASIPGTSGSGRQYF	TGTGCCAGCATCCCGGGGACTAGCGGATCGGGTAGGCAGTACTTC
TRBD1	TRBJ2-7	few	TRBV7-9	CASSGQGANEQYF	TGTGCCAGCAGTGGACAGGGGGCGAACGAGCAGTACTTC